This T cell receptor beta chain is drawn from a study of beta chain features in type 1 diabetes. Study information: Comparable age, gender and cell yields were observed in patients relative to healthy donors. Sorted cells examined across all samples numbered some 98 million.

A CD45RO/CCR7/CD25/CD127/CD95/CD27 panel sorted naive, central memory, regulatory and stem cell-like memory CD4+ cells. Each population that was sorted was more than 95% pure. The CDR3 runs 15 residues. Germline V CDR1 and CDR2: SGHRS, YFSETQ. Trimming shortened V by 2 bases and J by 0 bases, and 11 bases separated the two germline ends. Expressed TCRB transcripts were sequenced because the entire RNA isolate underwent reverse transcription. Repertoires were generated with immunoSEQ multiplex PCR, while TCRdb's copy carries only in-frame clones and drops some. The sample holds around 250,000 clones, approximately 70% seen once.

The clonotype comes from a man younger than 45 in good health. The source material was naive CD4+ T cells from blood. This chain joins TRBV5-1 and TRBJ2-5, with D hard to call. CDR3 in amino acids: CASSLGAGNQETQYF. The CDR3 nucleotides are TGCGCCAGCAGCTTAGGAGCCGGCAACCAAGAGACCCAGTACTTC.